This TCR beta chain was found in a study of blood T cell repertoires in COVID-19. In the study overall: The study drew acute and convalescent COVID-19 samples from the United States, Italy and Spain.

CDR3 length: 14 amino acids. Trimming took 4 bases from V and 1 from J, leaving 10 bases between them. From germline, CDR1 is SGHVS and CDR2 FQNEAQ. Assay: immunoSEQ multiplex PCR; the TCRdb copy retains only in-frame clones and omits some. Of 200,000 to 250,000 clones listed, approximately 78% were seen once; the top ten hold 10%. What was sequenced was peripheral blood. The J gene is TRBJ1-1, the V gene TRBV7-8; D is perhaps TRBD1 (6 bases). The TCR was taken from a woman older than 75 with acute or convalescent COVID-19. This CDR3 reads CASSSQGRNTEAFF. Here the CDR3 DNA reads TGTGCCAGCAGCTCCCAGGGGAGGAACACTGAAGCTTTCTTT.